This T cell receptor (beta chain) was captured in a study of monozygotic twins with inflammatory bowel disease. Using the 5' RACE reads, TCRdb records one entry per CDR3 protein without DNA. The specimen's table records approximately 140,000 distinct CDR3 sequences. The CDR3 loop spans 17 amino acids. CDR1 DFQATT and CDR2 SNEGSKA come from the germline V gene (reference sequence). The chain has TRBV20-1 and TRBJ1-5; without DNA, the TCRdb call of TRBD1 cannot be checked. This clonotype was obtained from a human donor with ulcerative colitis or Crohn's disease, or a healthy co-twin of an affected twin (not recorded which). The specimen sequenced was blood. The CDR3 is CSARATQRAAGNQPQHF.